These 8 T cell receptor beta chains were all obtained from the same sample, sequenced in a study of cytomegalovirus exposure and HLA in healthy donors. This PCR relied on a set of 60 Vbeta primers and 13 Jbeta primers. Profiled with immunoSEQ multiplex PCR; TCRdb holds only in-frame clones, not every one. The sample contains fewer than 350,000 clones, around nine tenths of which appear only once. The source material was PBMCs. The receptors shown here come from a woman aged 18-35 years in good health and CMV-seronegative.

The chain is built from TRBV9 and TRBJ1-2, with 9 bases aligning to TRBD1. Germline V gives CDR1 SGDLS, CDR2 YYNGEE. The junction had 7 bases not matched to a gene; V was cut back by 4 bases and J by 3 bases. CDR3 length: 15 amino acids. The chain's CDR3 is CASSSRTGEDYGYTF. The DNA of the CDR3 is TGTGCCAGCAGCTCTCGGACAGGGGAGGACTATGGCTACACCTTC.

V usage is TRBV5-8 and J usage is TRBJ2-3; 11 nucleotides align to TRBD1. This CDR3 comprises 15 residues. The germline V gene encodes CDR1 SGHTS and CDR2 YDEGEE. V was pared by 7 bases and J by 0 bases, with 4 bases of the junction left unmatched. CDR3 sequence: CASSGQGASTDTQYF. Written as DNA, the CDR3 is TGTGCCAGCTCTGGACAGGGGGCCAGCACAGATACGCAGTATTTT.

The V call is TRBV4-2, the J call TRBJ2-3, with 16 bases aligning to TRBD2. From germline, CDR1 is LGHNA and CDR2 YNFKEQ. V lost 4 bases, J lost 5 bases, and 9 bases stayed unmatched. CDR3 length equals 18 residues. The CDR3 region has the DNA TGTGCCAGCAGCCCATTGGGACTAGCGGGGGGGTACGGAGATACGCAGTATTTT. The encoded protein is CASSPLGLAGGYGDTQYF.

The gene calls are TRBV7-9 and TRBJ2-5; 10 bases map to TRBD2. Germline V lookup: CDR1 SEHNR, CDR2 FQNEAQ (reference sequence). This CDR3 has 15 residues. Trimming removed 3 bases from V and 5 bases from J; junction bases left unmatched: 6. CDR3 sequence reads: CASSLSGGALETQYF. CDR3 in DNA: TGTGCCAGCAGCTTGAGCGGGGGGGCTCTGGAGACCCAGTACTTC. The entire variable domain, with the rest obtained from reference TRBV7-9 and TRBJ2-5, is as follows: DTGVSQNPRHKITKRGQNVTFRCDPISEHNRLYWYRQTLGQGPEFLTYFQNEAQLEKSRLLSDRFSAERPKGSFSTLEIQRTEQGDSAMYLCASSLSGGALETQYFGPGTRLLVL.

The genes are TRBV5-1 and TRBJ2-1; 8 bases are a match to TRBD2. After removal of 5 bases from V and 7 bases from J, the junction contained 8 bases not matched to a gene. The germline gives CDR1 SGHRS, CDR2 YFSETQ. CDR3 length: 14 amino acids. Here the CDR3 DNA reads TGCGCCAGCAGTACCGGGGGGGCTACGAATGAGCAGTTCTTC. Its translation is CASSTGGATNEQFF.

Turning to this clone: This CDR3 is also generated by other DNA sequences in the sample. The J gene is TRBJ2-3, the V gene TRBV29-1; TRBD1 matches 7 bases. Per the germline V gene, CDR1 is SQVTM and CDR2 is ANQGSEA. The CDR3 loop spans 13 amino acids. V shed 7 bases, J shed 0 bases, and the junction held 4 bases outside the gene matches. CDR3 region: CSGRQGSTDTQYF. CDR3 DNA sequence: TGCAGCGGCAGACAGGGTAGCACAGATACGCAGTATTTT.

The chain recombines TRBV6-5 with TRBJ1-6; 10 bases match TRBD1. V shed 5 bases, J shed 9 bases, and the junction held 7 bases outside the gene matches. Germline-derived CDR1 and CDR2 are MNHEY and SVGAGI. The CDR3 spans 15 residues. The CDR3 coding sequence is TGTGCCAGCAGTCGGACAGGGGGTGTCAGTTCACCCCTCCACTTT. Amino acids: CASSRTGGVSSPLHF.

The V and J genes are TRBV6-5 and TRBJ2-5; tentatively, D is TRBD2 (5 bases). Trimming took off 2 bases at V and 5 bases at J, with 9 bases between the two ends. The V gene's germline CDR1 is MNHEY and CDR2 SVGAGI. This CDR3 spans 13 amino acids. The DNA of the CDR3 is TGTGCCAGCAGTTACCCTCCGGGGGAGACCCAGTACTTC. It yields the protein CASSYPPGETQYF.